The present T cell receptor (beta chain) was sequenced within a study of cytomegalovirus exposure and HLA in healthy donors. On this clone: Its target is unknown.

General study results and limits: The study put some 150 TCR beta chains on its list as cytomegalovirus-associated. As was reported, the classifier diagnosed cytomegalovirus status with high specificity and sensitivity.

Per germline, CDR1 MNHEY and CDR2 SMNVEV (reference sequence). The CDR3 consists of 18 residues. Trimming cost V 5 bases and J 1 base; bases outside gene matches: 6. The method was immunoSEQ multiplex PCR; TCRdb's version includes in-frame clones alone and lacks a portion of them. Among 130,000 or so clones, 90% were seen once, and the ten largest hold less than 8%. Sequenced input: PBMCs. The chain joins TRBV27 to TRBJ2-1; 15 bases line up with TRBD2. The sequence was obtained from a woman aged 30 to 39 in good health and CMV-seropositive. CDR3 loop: CASSPRTSGGGSYNEQFF. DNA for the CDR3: TGTGCCAGCAGTCCTCGGACTAGCGGGGGGGGTTCCTACAATGAGCAGTTCTTC.